This T cell receptor (beta chain) was documented in a study of vaccination effects on CD4 cells after COVID-19 (dated by TCRdb to the early 2020s). Concerning the study at large: Across the study, the median time from the second dose to post-vaccine sampling was 72 days (range 14 to 241). In both COVID-19 convalescent patients and infection-naive vaccine recipients, the study compared SARS-CoV-2 spike-specific CD4+ TCR repertoires from before mRNA vaccination with those from after it. A total of ten to eleven COVID-19 convalescent patients and a handful of SARS-CoV-2-naive healthy vaccine recipients were included in the full study. The Oncomine TCR Beta short-read assay on an Illumina iSeq 100 was used to sequence cultures from other donors in the study. Overall results and qualifications from the work: Limitations of the study were the small number of convalescent patients and the absence of early post-infection timepoints. Both infection-induced and vaccine-induced clones contracted markedly at late post-vaccination timepoints, which is consistent with waning T cell responses. In healthy vaccine recipients, vaccine-induced clones were almost all SARS-CoV-2 mono-reactive, with only 1 of 255 cross-reactive with common cold coronaviruses.

The library relied on the immunoSEQ multiplex PCR assay. DNA from the cultured and isolated CD4+ T cells underwent TCR beta CDR3 sequencing. As for how the authors treated the data: Non-productive TCR sequences were removed, reads were trimmed to the CDR3 region, and CDR3s of at least 7 amino acids were retained. Antigen-specific clonotypes were identified using the MANAFEST web app by comparison of expansion in peptide wells against reference cultures. Positive clones required FDR<0.05 expansion versus reference and all other wells, odds ratio above 5, and frequency above 0.1% in two replicate wells. Clonotypes significantly expanded in SARS-CoV-2 spike wells and in at least one common cold coronavirus spike condition were defined as cross-reactive. Levenshtein distance calculated with the stringdist R package was used to assess CDR3 similarity, and unrooted trees were constructed with ape in R 3.6.1. TCRdb carries this immuneACCESS record with in-frame sequences only. Its versions omit some clonotypes, under half of them owing to an unresolved V gene in the studies checked, with the rest unexplained. For V, J and clone size, that table is used; D and trimming come from the DNA. This sample has some 30,000 clones in its table, and more than 65% of those were observed once. Approximately 15% of the sample goes to the ten largest clones.

CDR1 LGHDT and CDR2 YNNKEL were looked up in the germline V gene (reference sequence). The CDR3, from cysteine to phenylalanine, totals 16 residues. The CDR3 DNA has 48 bases and is translated from base 1. V loses 4 bases, J loses 3 bases, and the germline ends lie 13 bases apart. Note on this clone: Its recognized antigen is unknown. No qualities accompany the bases; no much larger clone lies one base away.

The ViraFEST assay stimulated PBMC with viral peptide pools and then used TCR sequencing to identify antigen-specific CD4+ T cell clonotypes by expansion. After 10 to 11 days of culture, CD4+ T cells were isolated with the EasySep CD4+ T cell isolation kit. Two doses of either the BNT162b2 or the mRNA-1273 mRNA SARS-CoV-2 vaccine were administered to participants. Negative nucleocapsid antibody results before and after vaccination confirmed that the healthy vaccine recipients had no prior SARS-CoV-2 infection. Some 2 million PBMC per well were cultured in IMDM with about 4.8% human AB serum, roughly 10 IU/ml IL-2 and gentamicin, plus 10 ug/ml peptides. Half of the culture medium was replaced with fresh IL-2-containing medium on days 3 and 7. Unless noted otherwise, every peptide stimulation condition was cultured in triplicate wells. Using Ficoll-Paque Plus gradient centrifugation, PBMC were separated from whole blood and then either used fresh or cryopreserved at -140C. The overlapping peptide pools covered the spike proteins of SARS-CoV-2 and of the common cold coronaviruses HCoV-NL63, HCoV-OC43 and HCoV-229E. Genomic DNA was extracted from cultured CD4+ T cells with the QIAamp micro DNA kit.

Sequenced here: CD4+ T cells from PBMCs cultured with HCoV-229E spike peptides, sampled after COVID-19 vaccination. In the paper's terms, the cell subset or site label means: HCoV-229E spike overlapping peptide pool stimulation. The V and J segments used are TRBV3-1 (or the pseudogene TRBV3-2) and TRBJ1-6, and possibly TRBD1, on 6 matching bases. This TCR came from a human donor who received a COVID-19 vaccine. The nucleotide sequence is given as TGTGCCAGCAGCCGACAGACAGGACGCTATAATTCACCCCTCCACTTT. It translates to CASSRQTGRYNSPLHF.